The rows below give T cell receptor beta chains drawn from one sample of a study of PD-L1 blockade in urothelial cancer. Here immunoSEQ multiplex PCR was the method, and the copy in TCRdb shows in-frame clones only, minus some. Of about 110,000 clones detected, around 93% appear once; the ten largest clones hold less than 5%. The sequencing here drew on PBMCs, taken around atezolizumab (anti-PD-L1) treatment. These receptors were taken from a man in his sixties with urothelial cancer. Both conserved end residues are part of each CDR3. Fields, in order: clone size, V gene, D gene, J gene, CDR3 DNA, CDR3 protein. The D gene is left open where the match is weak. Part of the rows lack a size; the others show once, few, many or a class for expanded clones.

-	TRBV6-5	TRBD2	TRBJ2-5	TGTGCCAGCAGTTACCGCCTAGCGGACCAAGAGACCCAGTACTTC	CASSYRLADQETQYF
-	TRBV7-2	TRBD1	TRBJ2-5	TGTGCCAGCAGCTTAGGGCCGGGGACAGGGGGCGCCAAGACCCAGTACTTC	CASSLGPGTGGAKTQYF
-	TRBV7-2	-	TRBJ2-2	TGTGCCAGCAGCTTAGCGGGGGGCGGGGAGCTGTTTTTT	CASSLAGGGELFF
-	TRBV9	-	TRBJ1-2	TGTGCCAGCAGCGTAGGGACGGCGGGGGGCTATGGCTACACCTTC	CASSVGTAGGYGYTF
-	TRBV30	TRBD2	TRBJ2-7	TGTGCCTGGAGTCTAGCGGCTTACGAGCAGTACTTC	CAWSLAAYEQYF
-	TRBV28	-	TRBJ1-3	TGTGCCAGCAGTTCTCTGGGAAACACCATATATTTT	CASSSLGNTIYF
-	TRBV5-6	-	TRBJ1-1	TGTGCCAGCAGCCCTGGGGCGAACACTGAAGCTTTCTTT	CASSPGANTEAFF
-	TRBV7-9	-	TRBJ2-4	TGTGCCAGCAGCCAAGGACAGAAAGAAAACATTCAGTACTTC	CASSQGQKENIQYF
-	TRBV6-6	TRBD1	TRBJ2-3	TGTGCCAGCAGGGACAGGGGGCGTCGTTTGGATACGCAGTATTTT	CASRDRGRRLDTQYF
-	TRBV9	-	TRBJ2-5	TGTGCCAGCAGCGTAGGAACGGGAGACCCCCAAGAGACCCAGTACTTC	CASSVGTGDPQETQYF
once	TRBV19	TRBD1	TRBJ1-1	TGTGCCAGTAGTTTTAGGACAGGGTTAGGGACTGAAGCTTTCTTT	CASSFRTGLGTEAFF
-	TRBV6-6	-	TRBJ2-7	TGTGCCAGCAGTTATCTTACTAGTTACGAGCAGTACTTC	CASSYLTSYEQYF
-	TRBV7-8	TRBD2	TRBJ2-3	TGTGCCAGCAGCTTAGCGGGGAGGGTAGGGTCAGATACGCAGTATTTT	CASSLAGRVGSDTQYF
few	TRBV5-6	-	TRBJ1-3	TGTGCCAGCAGTTTGGGCGCGGTCTCAGGGGACACCATATATTTT	CASSLGAVSGDTIYF
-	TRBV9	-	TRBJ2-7	TGTGCCAGCAGCGTAGGATCGGGGGTAACCTACGAGCAGTACTTC	CASSVGSGVTYEQYF
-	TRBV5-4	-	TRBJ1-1	TGTGCCAGCAGCTTAGGGGGGGCAGGTACTGAAGCTTTCTTT	CASSLGGAGTEAFF
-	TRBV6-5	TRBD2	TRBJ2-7	TGTGCCAGCAGGACTGGACTAGCGGGAGCCTACGAGCAGTACTTC	CASRTGLAGAYEQYF
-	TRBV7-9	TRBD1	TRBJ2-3	TGTGCCAGCAGCTTAGCCCCCGGGACAGGGTGGGCAGATACGCAGTATTTT	CASSLAPGTGWADTQYF
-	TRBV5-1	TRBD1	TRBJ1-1	TGCGCCAGCAGCATCGAGACAGGGGGGGACACTGAAGCTTTCTTT	CASSIETGGDTEAFF
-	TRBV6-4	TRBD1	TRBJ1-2	TGTGCCAGCAGTGACGCGACGGACAGGGCCTATGGCTACACCTTC	CASSDATDRAYGYTF
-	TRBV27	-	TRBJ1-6	TGTGCCAGCAGTTCGGAGTATAATTCACCCCTCCACTTT	CASSSEYNSPLHF
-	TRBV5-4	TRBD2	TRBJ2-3	TGTGCCAGCAGCCTAGCGGGAGTTTACACAGATACGCAGTATTTT	CASSLAGVYTDTQYF
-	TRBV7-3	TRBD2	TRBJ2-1	TGTGCCAGCAGGTTAGGGACTAGCGGGAGCGGTGAGCAGTTCTTC	CASRLGTSGSGEQFF
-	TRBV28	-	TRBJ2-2	TGTGCCAGCAGGCGAGGGGGAATCGGGGAGCTGTTTTTT	CASRRGGIGELFF
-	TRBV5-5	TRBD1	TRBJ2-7	TGTGCCAGCAGCTTGGTTGTGGGACAGGCCTACGAGCAGTACTTC	CASSLVVGQAYEQYF
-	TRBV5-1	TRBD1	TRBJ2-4	TGCGCCAGCAGCTTGCTAATTGGACAGGGGGCGCGGTCTGGCAAAAACATTCAGTACTTC	CASSLLIGQGARSGKNIQYF
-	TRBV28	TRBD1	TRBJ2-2	TGTGCCAGCAGCGGACAGGGGGCGGTCACCGGGGAGCTGTTTTTT	CASSGQGAVTGELFF
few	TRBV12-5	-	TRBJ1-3	TGTGCTAGTGGCTCGGAGGGAAACACCATATATTTT	CASGSEGNTIYF
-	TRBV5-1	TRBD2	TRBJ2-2	TGCGCCAGCAGAGGGACTAGCGGAAACACCGGGGAGCTGTTTTTT	CASRGTSGNTGELFF
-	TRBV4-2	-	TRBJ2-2	TGTGCCAGCAGCCAAATCATTGGCGGGACCAACACCGGGGAGCTGTTTTTT	CASSQIIGGTNTGELFF
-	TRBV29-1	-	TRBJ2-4	TGCAGCGCACTAGCCAAAAACATTCAGTACTTC	CSALAKNIQYF
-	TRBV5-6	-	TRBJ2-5	TGTGCCAGCAGCTTGGCGGGGGGCCTCCAAGAGACCCAGTACTTC	CASSLAGGLQETQYF
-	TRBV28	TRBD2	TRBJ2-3	TGTGCCAGCAGCCTCTCAGCGGGATACACAGATACGCAGTATTTT	CASSLSAGYTDTQYF
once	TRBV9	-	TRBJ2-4	TGTGCCAGCAGCGCCTCCGGGACACCCCTGGCCAAAAACATTCAGTACTTC	CASSASGTPLAKNIQYF
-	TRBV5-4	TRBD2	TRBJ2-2	TGTGCCAGCAGCCCCGGGACTAGCGGGAGTTTAGCCGGGGAGCTGTTTTTT	CASSPGTSGSLAGELFF
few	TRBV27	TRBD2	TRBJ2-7	TGTGCCAGCAGTTTAGCTAGCGGGGGGCCTTCCTACGAGCAGTACTTC	CASSLASGGPSYEQYF
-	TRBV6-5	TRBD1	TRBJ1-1	TGTGCCAGCAGCCAAGATAACAGGGGGCGGGGTGAAGCTTTCTTT	CASSQDNRGRGEAFF
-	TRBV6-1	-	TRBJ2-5	TGTGCCAGCAGTGAACGCGGGGGCGAGACCCAGTACTTC	CASSERGGETQYF
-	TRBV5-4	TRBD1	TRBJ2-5	TGTGCCAGCAGCTTGGCCGGGACAGGGATGGAGACCCAGTACTTC	CASSLAGTGMETQYF
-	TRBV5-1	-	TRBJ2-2	TGCGCCAGCAGCACCAGGACAGCGAACACCGGGGAGCTGTTTTTT	CASSTRTANTGELFF
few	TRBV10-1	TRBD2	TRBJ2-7	TGCGCCACTCGACTAGCGGACCACTACGAGCAGTACTTC	CATRLADHYEQYF
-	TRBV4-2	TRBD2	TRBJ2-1	TGTGCCAGCAGCCAGACCACTAGCGGGGGGGCAGCCTACAATGAGCAGTTCTTC	CASSQTTSGGAAYNEQFF
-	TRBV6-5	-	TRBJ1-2	TGTGCCAGCACCGCGGCAGGGAGGTCTAACTATGGCTACACCTTC	CASTAAGRSNYGYTF
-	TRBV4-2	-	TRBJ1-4	TGTGCCAGCAGCCAAGGGAGCAGGGATGAAAAACTGTTTTTT	CASSQGSRDEKLFF
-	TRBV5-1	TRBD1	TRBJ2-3	TGCGCCAGCAGCTTGGGACAGGGGAAGGGAGATACGCAGTATTTT	CASSLGQGKGDTQYF
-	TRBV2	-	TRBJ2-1	TGTGCCAGCAGCCTACTGACCGGGAGCTCCATTTACGTCTTC	CASSLLTGSSIYVF
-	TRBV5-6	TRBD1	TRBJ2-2	TGTGCCAGCAGCCGACAGGGCTGGACCGGGGAGCTGTTTTTT	CASSRQGWTGELFF
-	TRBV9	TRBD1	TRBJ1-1	TGTGCCAGCAGCGGGCCAGGGGGCTTGACTGAAGCTTTCTTT	CASSGPGGLTEAFF
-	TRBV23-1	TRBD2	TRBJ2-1	TGCGCCAGCAGTCAATCGTTTAGCGGGAGGGCCAGAATTGATGAGCAGTTCTTC	CASSQSFSGRARIDEQFF
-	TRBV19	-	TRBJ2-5	TGTGCCAGTAGTATAGATGGGGGGGCCCGGGAGACCCAGTACTTC	CASSIDGGARETQYF
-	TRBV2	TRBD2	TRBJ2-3	TGTGCCAGCGGTCGCGGGGGGCCCACAGATACGCAGTATTTT	CASGRGGPTDTQYF
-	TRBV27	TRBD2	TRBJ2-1	TGTGCCAGCAGACCGGGACTAGCTCTCGGTGAGCAGTTCTTC	CASRPGLALGEQFF
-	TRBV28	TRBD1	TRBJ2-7	TGTGCCAGCACCGCCGTGGACAGGGGGCAAGAGCAGTACTTC	CASTAVDRGQEQYF
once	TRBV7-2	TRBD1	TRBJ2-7	TGTGCCAGCAGCTCGGGACAGGGAAGCTACGAGCAGTACTTC	CASSSGQGSYEQYF
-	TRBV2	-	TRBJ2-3	TGTGCCAGCTCTTACACAGATACGCAGTATTTT	CASSYTDTQYF
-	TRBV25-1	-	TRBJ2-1	TGTGCCAGCAGTGACTCTACTTCTATTGACAGATACAATGAGCAGTTCTTC	CASSDSTSIDRYNEQFF
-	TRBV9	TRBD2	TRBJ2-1	TGTGCCAGCAGCGTTAGCGGGAGCGGGTACAATGAGCAGTTCTTC	CASSVSGSGYNEQFF
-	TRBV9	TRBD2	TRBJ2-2	TGTGCCAGCAGCGCGGACAGGGGACTAGCGGGAGTGACATCCGGGGAGCTGTTTTTT	CASSADRGLAGVTSGELFF